These T cell receptor beta chains were read from a single sample in a study of OX40 agonist ivuxolimab in advanced cancers. Measured with immunoSEQ multiplex PCR; TCRdb has only the in-frame clones, and not every one. This sample has roughly 80,000 clones, with 90% to 95% found just once. Material: CD4+ or CD8+ T cells sorted from blood, obtained in a trial of the OX40 agonist ivuxolimab. The receptor source for this set is an adult with an advanced solid tumor such as melanoma, head and neck, liver or kidney cancer. The CDR3 runs from the conserved cysteine through the conserved F or W. The order of the fields is J gene, D gene, V gene, clone size, CDR3 protein, CDR3 DNA. A D gene is named only where the DNA matches it firmly. Clone sizes are given selectively: once, few, many, or a class where the clone is expanded.

TRBJ2-1,.,TRBV19,.,CASSRDSGSYNEQFF,TGTGCCAGTAGTAGGGATAGCGGCTCCTACAATGAGCAGTTCTTC
TRBJ2-7,TRBD1,TRBV19,.,CASSTNRGFDYEQYF,TGTGCCAGTAGTACGAACAGGGGGTTCGACTACGAGCAGTACTTC
TRBJ2-1,.,TRBV25-1,.,CASSERLIRGGEQFF,TGTGCCAGCAGTGAGAGGCTCATCAGGGGTGGGGAGCAGTTCTTC
TRBJ2-1,.,TRBV10-3,.,CAISEGRFRWEQFF,TGTGCCATCAGTGAGGGTAGGTTCCGCTGGGAGCAGTTCTTC
TRBJ2-4,.,TRBV21-1,.,CASSKPSGNPNIQYF,TGTGCCAGCAGCAAACCCAGCGGGAATCCAAACATTCAGTACTTC
TRBJ2-3,.,TRBV2,.,CASKLLGTDTQYF,TGTGCCAGCAAGCTCTTAGGCACAGATACGCAGTATTTT
TRBJ2-5,.,TRBV6-5,few,CASSLRVQETQYF,TGTGCCAGCAGTTTGAGGGTCCAAGAGACCCAGTACTTC
TRBJ1-5,.,TRBV29-1,.,CSVLTLGNQPQHF,TGCAGCGTTCTTACCCTGGGGAATCAGCCCCAGCATTTT
TRBJ1-2,TRBD1,TRBV27,few,CASRGQGGLPGYGYTF,TGTGCCAGCAGGGGACAGGGAGGGCTTCCGGGGTATGGCTACACCTTC
TRBJ2-1,.,TRBV5-4,.,CASSFPGEREQFF,TGTGCCAGCAGCTTCCCCGGGGAGCGGGAGCAGTTCTTC
TRBJ2-1,TRBD2,TRBV10-3,.,CAISDFTSARIGNEQFF,TGTGCCATCAGTGATTTCACTAGCGCCCGCATCGGCAATGAGCAGTTCTTC
TRBJ2-7,.,TRBV18,.,CASSPKDRRSGEQYF,TGTGCCAGCTCACCCAAGGACCGGAGGTCAGGGGAGCAGTACTTC
TRBJ2-1,TRBD1,TRBV11-2,.,CASSRETGVPYNEQFF,TGTGCCAGCAGCCGAGAAACAGGGGTCCCCTACAATGAGCAGTTCTTC
TRBJ2-3,TRBD1,TRBV7-9,.,CASSPGQVVGDTQYF,TGTGCCAGCAGCCCGGGACAGGTAGTCGGGGATACGCAGTATTTT